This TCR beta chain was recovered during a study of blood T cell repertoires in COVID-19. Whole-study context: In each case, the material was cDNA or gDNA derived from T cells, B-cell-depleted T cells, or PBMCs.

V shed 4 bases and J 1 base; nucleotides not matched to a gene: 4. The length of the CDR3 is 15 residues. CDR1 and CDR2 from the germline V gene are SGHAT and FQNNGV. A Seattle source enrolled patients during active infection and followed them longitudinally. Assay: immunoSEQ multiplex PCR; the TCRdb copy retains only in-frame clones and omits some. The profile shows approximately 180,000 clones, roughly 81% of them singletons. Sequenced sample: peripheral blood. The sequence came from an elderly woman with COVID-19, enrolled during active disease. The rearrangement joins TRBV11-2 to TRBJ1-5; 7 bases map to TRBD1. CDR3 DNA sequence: TGTGCCAGCAGCTCCAGACAGGGAAGCAATCAGCCCCAGCATTTT. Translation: CASSSRQGSNQPQHF.